This T cell receptor (beta chain) was recovered during a study of T cells in localized non-small cell lung cancer. The CDR3 runs to 19 residues. The germline gives CDR1 MGHRA, CDR2 YSYEKL. V lost 0 bases and J lost 5; bases outside the gene matches: 15. Libraries were prepared by immunoSEQ multiplex PCR; TCRdb keeps only in-frame clonotypes and omits some of them. The sample yields some 78,000 clones, 84% seen once. The source of this sequence is a man between 40 and 75 years old with stage I lung adenocarcinoma. Specimen: peripheral blood, collected before any cancer treatment. The genes are TRBV4-1 and TRBJ2-7; 11 nucleotides align to TRBD2. DNA for the CDR3: TGCGCCAGCAGCCAAGAGTTGAGATATAGCGGGAGGGGCCCTGACGAGCAGTACTTC. It codes for CASSQELRYSGRGPDEQYF.